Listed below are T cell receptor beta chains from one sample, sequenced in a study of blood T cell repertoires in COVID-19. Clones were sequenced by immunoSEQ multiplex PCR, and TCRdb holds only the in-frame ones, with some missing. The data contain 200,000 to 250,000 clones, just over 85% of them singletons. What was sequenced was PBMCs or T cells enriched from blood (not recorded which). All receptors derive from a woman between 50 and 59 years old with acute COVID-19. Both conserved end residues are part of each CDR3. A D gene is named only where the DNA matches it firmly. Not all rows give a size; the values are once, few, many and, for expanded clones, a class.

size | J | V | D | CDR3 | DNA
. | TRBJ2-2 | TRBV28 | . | CASKWSGELFF | TGTGCCAGCAAATGGAGCGGGGAGCTGTTTTTT
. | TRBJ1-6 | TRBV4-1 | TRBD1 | CASSPLSGGGYSPLHF | TGCGCCAGCAGCCCCCTGAGTGGAGGGGGCTATTCACCCCTCCACTTT
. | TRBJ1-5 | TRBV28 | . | CASSPSLNQPQHF | TGTGCCAGCAGTCCCTCACTGAATCAGCCCCAGCATTTT
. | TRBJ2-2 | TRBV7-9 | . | CASSYTGTNTGELFF | TGTGCCAGCAGCTACACCGGGACTAACACCGGGGAGCTGTTTTTT
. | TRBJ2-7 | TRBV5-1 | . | CASSLAGTVEGEQYF | TGCGCCAGCAGCTTGGCCGGTACTGTCGAGGGCGAGCAGTACTTC
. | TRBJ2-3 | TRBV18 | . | CASSPVPGLTGTDTQYF | TGTGCCAGCTCACCCGTACCCGGACTAACCGGCACAGATACGCAGTATTTT
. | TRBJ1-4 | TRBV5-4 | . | CASSQGQANEKLFF | TGTGCCAGCAGCCAGGGTCAGGCCAACGAAAAACTGTTTTTT
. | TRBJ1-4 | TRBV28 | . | CASSPGGAFGEKLFF | TGTGCCAGCAGCCCGGGGGGGGCCTTTGGTGAAAAACTGTTTTTT
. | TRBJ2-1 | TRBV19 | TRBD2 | CASSISGSYNEQFF | TGTGCCAGTAGTATTAGCGGGAGCTACAATGAGCAGTTCTTC
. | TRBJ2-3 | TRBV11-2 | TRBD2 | CASSHRLAGGSDTQYF | TGTGCCAGCAGCCATAGACTAGCGGGAGGTTCAGATACGCAGTATTTT
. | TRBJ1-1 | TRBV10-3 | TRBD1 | CAIRGTGGLNTEAFF | TGTGCCATCAGGGGGACAGGGGGGTTGAACACTGAAGCTTTCTTT
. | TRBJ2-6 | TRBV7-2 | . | CASSLEPRSSGANVLTF | TGTGCCAGCAGCTTAGAGCCGCGGAGCTCTGGGGCCAACGTCCTGACTTTC
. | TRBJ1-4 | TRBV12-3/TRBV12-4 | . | CASSSPDRFGLFF | TGTGCCAGCAGTTCCCCCGACAGGTTCGGACTGTTTTTT
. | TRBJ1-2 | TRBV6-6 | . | CASSYSGTQTNYGYTF | TGTGCCAGCAGTTACTCCGGGACACAGACTAACTATGGCTACACCTTC
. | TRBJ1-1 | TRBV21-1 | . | CASSNRDRAHMNTEAFF | TGTGCCAGCAGCAACCGGGACAGGGCCCACATGAACACTGAAGCTTTCTTT
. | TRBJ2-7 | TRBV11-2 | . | CASSFVGTWGYEQYF | TGTGCCAGCAGCTTCGTCGGGACTTGGGGATACGAGCAGTACTTC
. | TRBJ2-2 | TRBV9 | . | CASSVSSGNTGELFF | TGTGCCAGCAGCGTAAGTAGCGGAAACACCGGGGAGCTGTTTTTT
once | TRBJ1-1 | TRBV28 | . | CASSVSIGGYSTEAFF | TGTGCCAGCAGTGTATCTATTGGGGGCTACTCCACTGAAGCTTTCTTT
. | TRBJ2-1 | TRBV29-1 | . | CSVATSSYNEQFF | TGCAGCGTTGCAACTTCCTCCTACAATGAGCAGTTCTTC
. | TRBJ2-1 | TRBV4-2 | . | CPAAEGDEQFF | TGTCCAGCAGCCGAGGGGGATGAGCAGTTCTTC
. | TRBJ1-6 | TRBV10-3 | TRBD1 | CAIKRTGGENSPLHF | TGTGCCATCAAACGAACAGGGGGAGAGAATTCACCCCTCCACTTT
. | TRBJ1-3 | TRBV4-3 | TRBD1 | CASSQEPGTAGNTIYF | TGCGCCAGCAGCCAAGAACCCGGGACAGCCGGAAACACCATATATTTT
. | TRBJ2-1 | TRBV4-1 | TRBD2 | CASSQQPRGLADDEQFF | TGCGCCAGCAGCCAACAACCCCGGGGACTAGCTGACGATGAGCAGTTCTTC
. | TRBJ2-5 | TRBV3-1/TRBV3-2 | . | CASSQVEPETQYF | TGTGCCAGCAGCCAAGTAGAGCCAGAGACCCAGTACTTC
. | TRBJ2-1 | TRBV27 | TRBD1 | CASTHYGPDRDNEQFF | TGTGCCAGCACCCATTATGGACCTGACAGGGACAATGAGCAGTTCTTC
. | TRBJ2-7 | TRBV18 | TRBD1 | CASSPTNRGDYEQYF | TGTGCCAGCTCACCAACGAACAGGGGGGACTACGAGCAGTACTTC
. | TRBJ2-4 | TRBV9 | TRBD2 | CASSVGGSGSVKNIQYF | TGTGCCAGCAGCGTAGGGGGTAGCGGGAGCGTCAAAAACATTCAGTACTTC
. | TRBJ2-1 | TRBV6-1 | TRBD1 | CASSGTGGPYNEQFF | TGTGCCAGCAGTGGAACAGGGGGCCCCTACAATGAGCAGTTCTTC
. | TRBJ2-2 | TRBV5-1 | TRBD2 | CASSLDLAGGSGELFF | TGCGCCAGCAGCTTGGATCTAGCGGGAGGTTCCGGGGAGCTGTTTTTT
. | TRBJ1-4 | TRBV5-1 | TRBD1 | CASSLVGGGNEKLFF | TGCGCCAGCAGTTTGGTAGGAGGGGGCAATGAAAAACTGTTTTTT
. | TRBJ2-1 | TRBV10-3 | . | CAISESSDLPGFGEQFF | TGTGCCATCAGTGAGTCAAGTGACTTGCCCGGGTTCGGTGAGCAGTTCTTC
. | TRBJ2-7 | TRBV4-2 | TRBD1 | CASSQGGGSTYEQYF | TGTGCCAGCAGCCAAGGAGGGGGCTCGACCTACGAGCAGTACTTC
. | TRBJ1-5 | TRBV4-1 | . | CASSQDSLWPQHF | TGCGCCAGCAGCCAAGACTCACTTTGGCCCCAGCATTTT
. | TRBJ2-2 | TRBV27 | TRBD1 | CASKGQNTNTGELFF | TGTGCCAGTAAGGGACAGAACACGAACACCGGGGAGCTGTTTTTT
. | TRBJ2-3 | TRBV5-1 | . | CASSWTLDSTDTQYF | TGCGCCAGCAGCTGGACTTTGGACAGCACAGATACGCAGTATTTT
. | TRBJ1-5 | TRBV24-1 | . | CATGTGGGQPQHF | TGTGCCACCGGTACGGGGGGCGGTCAGCCCCAGCATTTT
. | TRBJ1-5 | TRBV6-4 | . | CASSLRDGAGPQHF | TGTGCCAGCAGCCTGCGGGACGGCGCAGGGCCCCAGCATTTT
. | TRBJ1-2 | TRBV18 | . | CASSPPVEGVNYGYTF | TGTGCCAGCTCACCACCGGTTGAAGGGGTGAACTATGGCTACACCTTC
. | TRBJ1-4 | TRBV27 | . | CASSLSPAVPNEKLFF | TGTGCCAGCAGTTTATCGCCGGCGGTACCTAATGAAAAACTGTTTTTT
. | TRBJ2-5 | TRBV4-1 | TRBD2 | CASSNSGRAVLETQYF | TGCGCCAGCAGCAATAGCGGGAGGGCAGTTTTGGAGACCCAGTACTTC
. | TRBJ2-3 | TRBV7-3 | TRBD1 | CASSKGQGAIDTQYF | TGTGCCAGCAGCAAGGGACAGGGGGCGATAGATACGCAGTATTTT
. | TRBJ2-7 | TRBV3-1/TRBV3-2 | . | CASSQDPAPRAGRPYEQYF | TGTGCCAGCAGCCAAGATCCGGCCCCACGAGCGGGCAGACCCTACGAGCAGTACTTC
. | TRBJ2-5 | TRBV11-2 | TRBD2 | CASSFRTSGEETQYF | TGTGCCAGCAGCTTCAGGACTAGCGGAGAAGAGACCCAGTACTTC
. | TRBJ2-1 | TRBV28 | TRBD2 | CASKEGGLAGEYNEQFF | TGTGCCAGCAAAGAAGGGGGATTAGCGGGGGAATACAATGAGCAGTTCTTC
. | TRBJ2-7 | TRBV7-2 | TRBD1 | CASSLDRDRIDEQYF | TGTGCCAGCAGCTTAGACCGGGACAGGATCGACGAGCAGTACTTC